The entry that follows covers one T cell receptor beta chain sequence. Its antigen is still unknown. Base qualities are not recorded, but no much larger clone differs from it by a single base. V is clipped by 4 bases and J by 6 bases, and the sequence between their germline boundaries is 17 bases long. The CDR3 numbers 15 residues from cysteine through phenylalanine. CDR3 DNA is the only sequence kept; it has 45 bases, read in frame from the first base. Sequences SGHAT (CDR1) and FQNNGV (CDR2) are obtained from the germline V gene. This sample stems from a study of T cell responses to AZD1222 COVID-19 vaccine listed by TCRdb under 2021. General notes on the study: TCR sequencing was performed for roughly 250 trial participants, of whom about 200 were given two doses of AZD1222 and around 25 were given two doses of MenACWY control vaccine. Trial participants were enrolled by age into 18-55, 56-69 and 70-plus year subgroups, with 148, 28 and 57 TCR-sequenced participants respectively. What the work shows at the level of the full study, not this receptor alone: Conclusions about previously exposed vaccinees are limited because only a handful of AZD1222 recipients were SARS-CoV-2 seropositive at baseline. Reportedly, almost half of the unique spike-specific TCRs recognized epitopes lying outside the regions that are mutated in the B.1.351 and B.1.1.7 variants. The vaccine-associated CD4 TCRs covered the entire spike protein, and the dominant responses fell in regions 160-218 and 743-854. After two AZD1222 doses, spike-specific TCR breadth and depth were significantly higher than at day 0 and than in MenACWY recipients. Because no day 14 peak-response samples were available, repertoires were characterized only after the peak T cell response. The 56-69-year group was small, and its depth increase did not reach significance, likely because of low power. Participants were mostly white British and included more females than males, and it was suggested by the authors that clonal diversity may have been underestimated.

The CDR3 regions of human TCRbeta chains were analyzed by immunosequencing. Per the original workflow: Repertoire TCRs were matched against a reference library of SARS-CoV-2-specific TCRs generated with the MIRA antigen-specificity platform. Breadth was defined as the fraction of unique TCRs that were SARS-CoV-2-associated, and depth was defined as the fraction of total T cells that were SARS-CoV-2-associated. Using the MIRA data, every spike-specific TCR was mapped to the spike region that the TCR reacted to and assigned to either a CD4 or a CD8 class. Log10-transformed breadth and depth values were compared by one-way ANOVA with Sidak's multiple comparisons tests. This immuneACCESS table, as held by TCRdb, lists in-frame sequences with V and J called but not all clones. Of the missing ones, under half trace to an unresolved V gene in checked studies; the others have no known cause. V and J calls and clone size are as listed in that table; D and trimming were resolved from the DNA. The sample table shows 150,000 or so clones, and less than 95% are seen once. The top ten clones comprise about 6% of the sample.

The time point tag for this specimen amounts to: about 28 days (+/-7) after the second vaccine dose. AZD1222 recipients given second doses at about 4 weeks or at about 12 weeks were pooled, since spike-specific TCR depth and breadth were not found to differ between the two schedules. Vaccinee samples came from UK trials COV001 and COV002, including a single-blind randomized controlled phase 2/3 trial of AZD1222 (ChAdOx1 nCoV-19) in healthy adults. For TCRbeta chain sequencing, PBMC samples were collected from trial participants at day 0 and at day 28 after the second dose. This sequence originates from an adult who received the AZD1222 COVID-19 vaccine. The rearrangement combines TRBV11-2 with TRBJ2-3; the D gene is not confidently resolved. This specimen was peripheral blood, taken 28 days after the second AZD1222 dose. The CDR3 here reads CASSSITTPQDTQYF. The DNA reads TGTGCCAGCAGCTCTATAACCACCCCCCAGGATACGCAGTATTTT. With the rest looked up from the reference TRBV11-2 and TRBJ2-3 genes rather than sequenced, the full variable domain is EAGVAQSPRYKIIEKRQSVAFWCNPISGHATLYWYQQILGQGPKLLIQFQNNGVVDDSQLPKDRFSAERLKGVDSTLKIQPAKLEDSAVYLCASSSITTPQDTQYFGPGTRLTVL.